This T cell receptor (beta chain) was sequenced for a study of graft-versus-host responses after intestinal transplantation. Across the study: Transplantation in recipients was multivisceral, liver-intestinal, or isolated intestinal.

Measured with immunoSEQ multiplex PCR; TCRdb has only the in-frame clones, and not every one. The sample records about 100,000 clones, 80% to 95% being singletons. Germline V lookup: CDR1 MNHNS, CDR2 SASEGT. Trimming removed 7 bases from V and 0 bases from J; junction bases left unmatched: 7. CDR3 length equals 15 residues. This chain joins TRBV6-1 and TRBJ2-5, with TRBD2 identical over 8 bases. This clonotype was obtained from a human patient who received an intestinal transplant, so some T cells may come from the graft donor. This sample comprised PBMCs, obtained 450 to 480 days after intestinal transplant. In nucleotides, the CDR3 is TGTGCCAGCACCCAGCGGGGGACGTACCAAGAGACCCAGTACTTC. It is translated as CASTQRGTYQETQYF.